The 16 T cell receptor beta chains below all came from one sample that was sequenced in a study of control samples from healthy donors and cancer patients. Some clones are missing from TCRdb's copy, which holds only in-frame ones; the method was immunoSEQ multiplex PCR. The sample shows 100,000 or so clones, more than 85% of them seen only once. What was sequenced was blood. These receptors were taken from a woman in her 50s in good health.

The rearrangement links TRBV6-2 or TRBV6-3 to TRBJ1-1; TRBD1 aligns across 9 bases. J gave up 10 bases and V 4 bases, and 4 bases lay outside the gene matches. Germline CDR1 reads MNHEY; CDR2 reads SVGEGT. This CDR3 has 12 residues. DNA of the CDR3: TGTGCCAGCAGTTTGGGACAGGGAAGAGCTTTCTTT. Amino acid sequence: CASSLGQGRAFF.

J is TRBJ2-1 and V is TRBV27, with TRBD2 identical over 8 bases. Trimming took 7 bases from V and 6 from J; bases not matched to a gene: 11. CDR3 size: 15 residues. CDR1 and CDR2 from the germline V gene are MNHEY and SMNVEV (reference sequence). In DNA, the CDR3 is TGTGCCAGCACCGCAAAGCGGGGGCCCGTCAATGAGCAGTTCTTC. This translates into CASTAKRGPVNEQFF.

This clone appeared once. The chain joins TRBV5-1 to TRBJ2-7; D ambiguous. The V and J ends lost 0 bases and 3 bases respectively, with 7 bases between them. Germline values: CDR1 SGHRS, CDR2 YFSETQ. This CDR3 is built from 13 residues. This CDR3 is CASSLEVFYEQYF. In DNA, the CDR3 is TGCGCCAGCAGCTTGGAGGTCTTCTACGAGCAGTACTTC.

This chain links TRBV28 with TRBJ1-4, with D tentatively TRBD1 (5 bases). CDR3 length: 13 amino acids. The germline CDR1 and CDR2 sequences are MDHEN and SYDVKM. Trimming removed 6 bases at V and 11 bases at J, with 16 bases between. The CDR3 spells CASSLGVASKLFF. The CDR3 nucleotides read TGTGCCAGCAGCCTGGGGGTAGCGTCCAAACTGTTTTTT.

The chain links TRBV9 to TRBJ2-3, with a weak D call TRBD2 (5 bases). Germline V lookup: CDR1 SGDLS, CDR2 YYNGEE. This CDR3 is 15 amino acids long. Trimming took 1 base from V and 0 from J, leaving 9 bases between them. CDR3 in amino acids: CASSVFGISTDTQYF. The CDR3 nucleotides read TGTGCCAGCAGCGTATTCGGGATTAGCACAGATACGCAGTATTTT. Combining the CDR3 with reference TRBV9 and TRBJ2-3 gives the whole variable domain DSGVTQTPKHLITATGQRVTLRCSPRSGDLSVYWYQQSLDQGLQFLIQYYNGEERAKGNILERFSAQQFPDLHSELNLSSLELGDSALYFCASSVFGISTDTQYFGPGTRLTVL.

CDR3 loop: CASSYRGPAEGNTIYF. CDR3 bases: TGTGCCAGCAGTTACCGCGGGCCCGCCGAGGGAAACACCATATATTTT. The chain joins TRBV6-2 or TRBV6-3 to TRBJ1-3; D remains ambiguous. CDR1 and CDR2 (germline): MNHEY, SVGEGT. The CDR3 is 16 amino acids. Trimming cost V 2 bases and J 4 bases, with 15 bases left between them.

The gene calls are TRBV6-2 or TRBV6-3 and TRBJ1-1, with 7 nucleotides matching TRBD1. Trimming removed 5 bases from V and 0 bases from J; junction bases left unmatched: 6. The CDR3 is 15 amino acids. Germline values: CDR1 MNHEY, CDR2 SVGEGT. The CDR3 loop is CASSTRTGLNTEAFF. The DNA for the CDR3 is TGTGCCAGCAGTACCCGGACAGGACTGAACACTGAAGCTTTCTTT.

Here the CDR3 DNA reads TGTGCCAGCAGCCCAGAAGGTCTCGCGACTAATGAAAAACTGTTTTTT. Protein sequence: CASSPEGLATNEKLFF. The genes are TRBV4-2 and TRBJ1-4; no clear D. Germline CDR1 reads LGHNA; CDR2 reads YNFKEQ. The CDR3 consists of 16 residues. The germline V and J ends were trimmed by 4 bases and 2 bases, with 14 bases remaining between them.

CDR3 in DNA: TGTGCCAGCACACCCCTGGGACTAGCGGGAGTTAGTATTGAGCAGTTCTTC. Encoded protein: CASTPLGLAGVSIEQFF. This chain joins TRBV7-9 and TRBJ2-1; 14 bases match TRBD2. CDR3 length equals 17 residues. V shed 7 bases, J shed 9 bases, and the junction held 14 bases outside the gene matches. From germline, CDR1 is SEHNR and CDR2 FQNEAQ (reference sequence).

This rearrangement joins TRBV10-3 to TRBJ1-2; D remains ambiguous. The length of the CDR3 is 17 residues. Germline V gene sequence: CDR1 ENHRY, CDR2 SYGVKD. V was pared by 0 bases and J by 5 bases, with 19 bases between. The DNA of the CDR3 is TGTGCCATCAGTGAGTCTTGGGTGGCAGGCGCCTCGTATGGCTACACCTTC. Its translation: CAISESWVAGASYGYTF.

The chain employs TRBV2 and TRBJ1-1; TRBD1 is a possible D gene (5 bases). Trimming removed 5 bases at V and 4 bases at J, with 14 bases between. Germline values: CDR1 SNHLY, CDR2 FYNNEI. The CDR3 is 14 residues long. The CDR3 DNA sequence: TGTGCCAGCAGTATTGCATATGGGGGCACTGAAGCTTTCTTT. Translated: CASSIAYGGTEAFF.

The chain carries TRBV28 and TRBJ1-2; a possible D gene is TRBD1 (5 bases). CDR1 and CDR2 from the germline V gene are MDHEN and SYDVKM. The germline V and J ends were trimmed by 6 bases and 3 bases, with 17 bases remaining between them. There are 15 residues in the CDR3. DNA of the CDR3: TGTGCCAGCAGGCCGGGGGGGGGTGATTACTATGGCTACACCTTC. This encodes CASRPGGGDYYGYTF.

The J gene is TRBJ2-7, the V gene TRBV11-2, with a possible D match to TRBD2 (6 bases). From germline, CDR1 is SGHAT and CDR2 FQNNGV. CDR3 length: 16 amino acids. Trimming took off 2 bases at V and 5 bases at J, with 19 bases between the two ends. The DNA for the CDR3 is TGTGCCAGCAGCTTATGGGCCGGAGGGATATTGCACGAGCAGTACTTC. Translated, it gives CASSLWAGGILHEQYF. The entire variable domain, with the rest obtained from reference TRBV11-2 and TRBJ2-7, is as follows: EAGVAQSPRYKIIEKRQSVAFWCNPISGHATLYWYQQILGQGPKLLIQFQNNGVVDDSQLPKDRFSAERLKGVDSTLKIQPAKLEDSAVYLCASSLWAGGILHEQYFGPGTRLTVT.

The J gene is TRBJ2-7, the V gene TRBV19; 7 bases are shared with TRBD2. The CDR3 runs 17 residues. Looked up from germline, CDR1 is LNHDA and CDR2 is SQIVND (reference sequence). V shed 0 bases and J 0 bases; nucleotides not matched to a gene: 8. The CDR3, as DNA: TGTGCCAGTAGTATAGATCACCAGCGGGGAAGCTCCTACGAGCAGTACTTC. Protein: CASSIDHQRGSSYEQYF.

The chain couples TRBV6-2 or TRBV6-3 to TRBJ1-5; possible D gene TRBD1, 5 bases. CDR1 is MNHEY and CDR2 is SVGEGT in the germline V gene. This CDR3 is built from 15 residues. V was trimmed by 2 bases and J by 2 bases, leaving 10 bases between them. In DNA, the CDR3 is TGTGCCAGCAGTTACGGGGGGTGGGGCAATCAGCCCCAGCATTTT. Protein sequence: CASSYGGWGNQPQHF.

This chain connects TRBV18 to TRBJ1-2, with 9 bases matching TRBD1. CDR1 KGHSH and CDR2 LQKENI come from the germline V gene. Losses at the gene ends were 5 bases for V and 1 base for J; bases not matched to a gene: 8. CDR3 length equals 16 residues. The CDR3 sequence is CASSAGTGTNNYGYTF. The CDR3 coding sequence is TGTGCCAGCTCAGCTGGGACAGGGACTAATAACTATGGCTACACCTTC.